This TCR beta chain was sequenced for a study of T cells in tuberculosis. V was shortened by 6 bases and J by 1 base, with 12 bases between the two germline ends. Germline values: CDR1 MNHNS, CDR2 SASEGT. This CDR3 region has 14 residues. Time point meaning: new active TB diagnosis, blood taken before or within 7 days of starting treatment. Libraries were prepared by immunoSEQ multiplex PCR; TCRdb keeps only in-frame clonotypes and omits some of them. The table includes 25,000 to 35,000 clones, 92% detected once. This receptor was obtained from an adult with tuberculosis. The V call is TRBV6-1, the J call TRBJ1-1; maybe TRBD1 (6 bases). Sequenced material: PBMCs, taken at tuberculosis diagnosis. The CDR3 nucleotides are TGTGCCAGCAGATTTGGACAGTGGAACACTGAAGCTTTCTTT. Protein sequence: CASRFGQWNTEAFF.